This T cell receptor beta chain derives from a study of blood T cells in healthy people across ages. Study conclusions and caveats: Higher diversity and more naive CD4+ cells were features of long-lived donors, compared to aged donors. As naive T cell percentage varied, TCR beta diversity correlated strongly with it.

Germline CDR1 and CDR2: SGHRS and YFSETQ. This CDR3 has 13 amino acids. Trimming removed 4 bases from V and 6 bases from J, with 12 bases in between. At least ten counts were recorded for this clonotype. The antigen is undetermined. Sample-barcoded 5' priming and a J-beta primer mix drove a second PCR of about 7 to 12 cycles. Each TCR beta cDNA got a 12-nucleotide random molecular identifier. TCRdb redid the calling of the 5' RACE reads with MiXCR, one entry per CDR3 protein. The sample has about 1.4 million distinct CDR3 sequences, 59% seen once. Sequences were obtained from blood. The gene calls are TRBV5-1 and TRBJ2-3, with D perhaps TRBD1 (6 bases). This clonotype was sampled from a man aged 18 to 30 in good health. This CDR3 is CASSVTQGDTQYF. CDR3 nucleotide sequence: TGCGCCAGCAGCGTAACGCAGGGGGATACGCAGTATTTT.